These T cell receptor beta chains were read from a single sample in a study of shared clonotypes between healthy human individuals. Produced via immunoSEQ multiplex PCR; TCRdb's table is partial and in-frame only. The data contain about a million clones, around 77% of them seen just once; the ten biggest clones take up 0.85% to 1%. The material sequenced was memory CD4+ T cells from PBMCs. These receptors originate from a man aged 18-30 years in good health. Some clones in this sample may be carry-over from other donors' samples. Each CDR3 is given with its conserved first and last residue. Each record gives: J gene, clone size, V gene, D gene, CDR3 protein, CDR3 DNA. D genes are given only for firm matches. Size is omitted from some rows. Given values are once, few, many or a class for expanded clones.

>TRBJ1-1|-|TRBV7-2|-
CASSSSVGKAFF
TGTGCCAGCAGCTCCTCGGTGGGCAAAGCTTTCTTT
>TRBJ2-5|-|TRBV5-1|-
CASKGGGYQETQYF
TGCGCCAGCAAAGGAGGGGGTTATCAAGAGACCCAGTACTTC
>TRBJ2-5|-|TRBV27|TRBD2
CASKREAGETQYF
TGTGCCAGCAAGCGGGAGGCCGGGGAGACCCAGTACTTC
>TRBJ2-3|few|TRBV28|TRBD1
CASRDSSTDTQYF
TGTGCCAGCCGGGACAGCTCCACAGATACGCAGTATTTT
>TRBJ2-3|-|TRBV5-4|TRBD2
CASSLWASGRDTQYF
TGTGCCAGCAGCTTATGGGCTAGCGGGAGGGATACGCAGTATTTT
>TRBJ2-2|-|TRBV19|-
CASSYSQDRGTGELFF
TGTGCCAGTAGTTATTCTCAGGATCGGGGCACCGGGGAGCTGTTTTTT
>TRBJ2-1|many|TRBV6-4|-
CASSQEQGSYNEQFF
TGTGCCAGCAGCCAAGAACAGGGATCCTACAATGAGCAGTTCTTC
>TRBJ2-5|-|TRBV7-2|-
CASSLEPGATVTQYF
TGTGCCAGCAGCTTAGAACCGGGAGCGACCGTGACCCAGTACTTC
>TRBJ2-1|-|TRBV27|TRBD1
CASSFRRGQVNNEQFF
TGTGCCAGCAGTTTTCGGAGAGGACAGGTCAACAATGAGCAGTTCTTC
>TRBJ1-5|-|TRBV6-1|-
CASRGLFNQPQHF
TGTGCCAGCAGGGGTTTGTTCAATCAGCCCCAGCATTTT
>TRBJ2-4|-|TRBV15|TRBD1
CATSRGGRQGAWNIQYF
TGTGCCACCAGCAGAGGAGGGCGCCAGGGGGCGTGGAACATTCAGTACTTC
>TRBJ2-2|-|TRBV30|TRBD1
CATGAPRKIGELFF
TGTGCCACAGGGGCCCCCAGGAAGATCGGGGAGCTGTTTTTT
>TRBJ1-5|-|TRBV6-6|-
CASRIDWDTGPQHF
TGTGCCAGCAGAATCGATTGGGACACGGGCCCCCAGCATTTT
>TRBJ2-7|-|TRBV7-8|TRBD2
CASSLRRGRYEQYF
TGTGCCAGCAGCTTACGTCGCGGGAGATACGAGCAGTACTTC
>TRBJ2-5|-|TRBV6-1|-
CASRGGGSPIPYF
TGTGCCAGCAGGGGAGGGGGGTCCCCTATACCGTACTTC
>TRBJ2-1|-|TRBV6-6|TRBD2
CASSLTGTSQFF
TGTGCCAGCAGCCTTACCGGGACTAGTCAGTTCTTC
>TRBJ1-1|-|TRBV11-2|TRBD1
CASSLGPGGTEAFF
TGTGCCAGCAGCCTTGGACCAGGGGGCACTGAAGCTTTCTTT
>TRBJ2-7|-|TRBV14|-
CASSLKPGSEQYF
TGTGCCAGCAGCCTAAAGCCTGGGTCCGAGCAGTACTTC
>TRBJ1-2|-|TRBV9|-
CASSVGEGSYGYTF
TGTGCCAGCAGCGTAGGGGAGGGGAGCTATGGCTACACCTTC
>TRBJ2-5|-|TRBV6-6|TRBD2
CASSYSSLAGETQYF
TGTGCCAGCAGTTACTCTTCGCTAGCGGGAGAGACCCAGTACTTC
>TRBJ2-2|-|TRBV6-6|-
CASSWGRLKNTGELFF
TGTGCCAGCAGTTGGGGAAGGTTGAAAAACACCGGGGAGCTGTTTTTT
>TRBJ2-5|few|TRBV7-8|-
CASSLLLSETQYF
TGTGCCAGCAGCCTACTCCTTAGCGAGACCCAGTACTTC
>TRBJ2-3|-|TRBV5-1|-
CASSLAGTGDTQYF
TGCGCCAGCAGCTTGGCAGGTACAGGAGATACGCAGTATTTT